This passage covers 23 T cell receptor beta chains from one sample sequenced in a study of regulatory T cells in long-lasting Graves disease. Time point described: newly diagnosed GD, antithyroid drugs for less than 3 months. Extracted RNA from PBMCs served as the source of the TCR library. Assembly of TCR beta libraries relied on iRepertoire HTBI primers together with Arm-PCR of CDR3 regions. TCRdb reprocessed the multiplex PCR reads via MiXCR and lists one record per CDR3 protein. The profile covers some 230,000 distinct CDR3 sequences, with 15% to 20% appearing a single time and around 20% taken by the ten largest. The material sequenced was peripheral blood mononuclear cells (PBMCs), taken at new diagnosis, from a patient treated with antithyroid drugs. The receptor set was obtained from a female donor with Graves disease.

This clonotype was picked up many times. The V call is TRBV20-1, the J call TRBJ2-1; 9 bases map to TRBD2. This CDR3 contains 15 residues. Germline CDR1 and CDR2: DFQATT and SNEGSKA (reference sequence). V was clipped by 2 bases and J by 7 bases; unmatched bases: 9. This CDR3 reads CSARSPEAGGNEQFF. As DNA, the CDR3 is TGCAGTGCTAGAAGTCCTGAAGCGGGGGGTAATGAGCAGTTCTTC.

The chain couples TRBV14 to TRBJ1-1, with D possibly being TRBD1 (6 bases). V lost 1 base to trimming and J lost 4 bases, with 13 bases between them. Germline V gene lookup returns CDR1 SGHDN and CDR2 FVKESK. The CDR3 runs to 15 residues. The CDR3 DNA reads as TGTGCCAGCAGCCAAGGGAGAGGGGGGAGCACTGAAGCTTTCTTT. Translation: CASSQGRGGSTEAFF.

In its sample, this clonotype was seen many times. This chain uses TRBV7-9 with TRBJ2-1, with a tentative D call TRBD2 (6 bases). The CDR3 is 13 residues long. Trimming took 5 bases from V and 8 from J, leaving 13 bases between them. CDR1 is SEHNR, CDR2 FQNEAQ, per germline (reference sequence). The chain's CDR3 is CASSSDRGYEQFF. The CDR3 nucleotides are TGTGCCAGCAGCAGTGATCGGGGGTATGAGCAGTTCTTC.

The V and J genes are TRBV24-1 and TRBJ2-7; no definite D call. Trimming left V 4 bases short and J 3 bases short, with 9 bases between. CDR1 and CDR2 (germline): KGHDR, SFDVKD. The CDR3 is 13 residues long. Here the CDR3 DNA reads TGTGCCACCAGTGACCCTCCCGACTACGAGCAGTACTTC. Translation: CATSDPPDYEQYF.

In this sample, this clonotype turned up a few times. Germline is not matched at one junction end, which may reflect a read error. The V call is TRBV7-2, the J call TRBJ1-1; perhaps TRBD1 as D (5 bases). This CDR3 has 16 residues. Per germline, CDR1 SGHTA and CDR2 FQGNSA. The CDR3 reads CAGRTSGTTMWAEAFF. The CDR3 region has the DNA TGTGCCGGCAGGACCTCCGGGACGACGATGTGGGCTGAAGCTTTCTTT.

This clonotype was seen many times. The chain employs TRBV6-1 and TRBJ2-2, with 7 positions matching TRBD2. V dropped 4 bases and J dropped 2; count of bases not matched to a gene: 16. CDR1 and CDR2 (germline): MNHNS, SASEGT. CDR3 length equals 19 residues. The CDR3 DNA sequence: TGTGCCAGCAGTGTGGGGGGGGTCGAGGCGAGGACTAACACCGGGGAGCTGTTTTTT. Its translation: CASSVGGVEARTNTGELFF.

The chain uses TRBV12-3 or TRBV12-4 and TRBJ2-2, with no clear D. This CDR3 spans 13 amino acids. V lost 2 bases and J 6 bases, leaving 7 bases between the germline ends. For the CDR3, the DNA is TGTGCCAGCAGTTTAAGTACGGCCGGGGAGCTGTTTTTT. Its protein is CASSLSTAGELFF.

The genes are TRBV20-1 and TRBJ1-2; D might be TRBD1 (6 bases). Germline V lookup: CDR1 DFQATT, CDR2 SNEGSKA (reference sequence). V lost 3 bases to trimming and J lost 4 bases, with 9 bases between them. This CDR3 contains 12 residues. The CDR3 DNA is TGCAGTGCTAGCAGGGGTACCTATGGCTACACCTTC. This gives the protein CSASRGTYGYTF.

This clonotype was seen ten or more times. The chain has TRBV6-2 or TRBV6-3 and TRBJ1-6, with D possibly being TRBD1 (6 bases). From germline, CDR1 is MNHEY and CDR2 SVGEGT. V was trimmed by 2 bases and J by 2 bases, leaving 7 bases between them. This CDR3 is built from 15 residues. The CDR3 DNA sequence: TGTGCCAGCAGTTACGGGGGCACCTATAATTCACCCCTCCACTTT. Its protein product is CASSYGGTYNSPLHF.

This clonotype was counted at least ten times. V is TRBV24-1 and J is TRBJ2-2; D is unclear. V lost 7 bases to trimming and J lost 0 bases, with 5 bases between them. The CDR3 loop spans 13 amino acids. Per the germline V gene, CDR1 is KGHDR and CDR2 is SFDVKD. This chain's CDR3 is CATREPNTGELFF. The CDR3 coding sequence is TGTGCCACCAGGGAACCGAACACCGGGGAGCTGTTTTTT.

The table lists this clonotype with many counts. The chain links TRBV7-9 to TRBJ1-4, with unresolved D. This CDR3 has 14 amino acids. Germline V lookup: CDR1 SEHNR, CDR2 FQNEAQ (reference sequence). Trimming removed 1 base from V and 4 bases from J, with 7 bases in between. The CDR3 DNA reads TGTGCCAGCAGCTTAGGGCCCGGTAATGAAAAACTGTTTTTT. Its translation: CASSLGPGNEKLFF.

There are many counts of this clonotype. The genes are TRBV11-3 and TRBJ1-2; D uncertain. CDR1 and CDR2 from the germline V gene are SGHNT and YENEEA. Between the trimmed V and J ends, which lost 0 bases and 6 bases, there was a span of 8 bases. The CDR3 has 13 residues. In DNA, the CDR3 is TGTGCCAGCAGCTTAGATCGGGAGCATGGCTACACCTTC. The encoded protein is CASSLDREHGYTF.

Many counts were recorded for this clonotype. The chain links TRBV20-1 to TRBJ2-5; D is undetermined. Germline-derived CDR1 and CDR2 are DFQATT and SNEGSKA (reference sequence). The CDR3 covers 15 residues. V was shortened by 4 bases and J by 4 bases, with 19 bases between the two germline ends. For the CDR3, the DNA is TGCAGTGCTACAAGGGCAGTCTTAAGAGGAGAGACCCAGTACTTC. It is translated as CSATRAVLRGETQYF.

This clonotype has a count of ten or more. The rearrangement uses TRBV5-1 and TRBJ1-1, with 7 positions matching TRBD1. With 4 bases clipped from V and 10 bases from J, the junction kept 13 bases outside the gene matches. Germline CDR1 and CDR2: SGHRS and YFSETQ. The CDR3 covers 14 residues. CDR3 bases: TGCGCCAGCAGCCCCGACAGGGATTCCCACCGAGCTTTCTTT. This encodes CASSPDRDSHRAFF. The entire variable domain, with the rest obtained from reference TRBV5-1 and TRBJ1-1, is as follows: KAGVTQTPRYLIKTRGQQVTLSCSPISGHRSVSWYQQTPGQGLQFLFEYFSETQRNKGNFPGRFSGRQFSNSRSEMNVSTLELGDSALYLCASSPDRDSHRAFFGQGTRLTVV.

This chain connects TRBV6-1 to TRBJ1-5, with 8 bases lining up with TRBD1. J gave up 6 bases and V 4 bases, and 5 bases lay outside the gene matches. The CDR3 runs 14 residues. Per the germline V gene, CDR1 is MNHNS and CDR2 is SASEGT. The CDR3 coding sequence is TGTGCCAGCAGTGCCCAGGGACAGGCTCAGCCCCAGCATTTT. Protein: CASSAQGQAQPQHF.

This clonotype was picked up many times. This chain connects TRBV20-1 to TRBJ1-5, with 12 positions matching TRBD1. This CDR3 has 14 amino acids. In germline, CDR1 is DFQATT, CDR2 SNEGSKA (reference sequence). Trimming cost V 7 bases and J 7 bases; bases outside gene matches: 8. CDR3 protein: CSVHAGTGGQPQHF. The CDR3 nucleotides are TGCAGTGTTCATGCCGGGACAGGGGGCCAGCCCCAGCATTTT.

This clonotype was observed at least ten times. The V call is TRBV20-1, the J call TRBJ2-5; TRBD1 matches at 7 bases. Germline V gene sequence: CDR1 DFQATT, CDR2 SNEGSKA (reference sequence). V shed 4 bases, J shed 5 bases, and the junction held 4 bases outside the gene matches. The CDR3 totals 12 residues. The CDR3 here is CSANDRVETQYF. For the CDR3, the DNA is TGCAGTGCTAATGACAGGGTGGAGACCCAGTACTTC.

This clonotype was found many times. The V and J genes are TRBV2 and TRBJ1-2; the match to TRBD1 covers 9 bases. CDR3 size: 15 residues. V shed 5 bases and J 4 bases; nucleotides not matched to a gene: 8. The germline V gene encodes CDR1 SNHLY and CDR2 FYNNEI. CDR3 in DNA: TGTGCCAGCAGTCGGACAGGGGTATTGTCCTATGGCTACACCTTC. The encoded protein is CASSRTGVLSYGYTF.

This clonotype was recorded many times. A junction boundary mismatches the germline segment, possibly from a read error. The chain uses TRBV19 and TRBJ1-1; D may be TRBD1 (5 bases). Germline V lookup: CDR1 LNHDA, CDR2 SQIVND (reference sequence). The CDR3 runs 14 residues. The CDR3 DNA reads TGTGCCAGTAGCATAGATAGGGGCGCCGGGCTAGCTTTCTTT. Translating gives CASSIDRGAGLAFF.

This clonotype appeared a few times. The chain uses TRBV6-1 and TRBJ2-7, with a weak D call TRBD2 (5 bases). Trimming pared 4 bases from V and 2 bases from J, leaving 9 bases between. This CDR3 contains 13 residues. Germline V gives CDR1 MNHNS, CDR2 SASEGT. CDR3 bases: TGTGCCAGCAGTGTCCCGGGAACCTACGAGCAGTACTTC. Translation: CASSVPGTYEQYF.

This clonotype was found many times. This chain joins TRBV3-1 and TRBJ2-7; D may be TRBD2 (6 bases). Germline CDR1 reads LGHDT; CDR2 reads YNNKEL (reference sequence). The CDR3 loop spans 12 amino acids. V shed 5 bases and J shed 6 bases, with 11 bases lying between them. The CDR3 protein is CASSSGAGEQYF. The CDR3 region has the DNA TGTGCCAGCAGCTCGGGAGCTGGCGAGCAGTACTTC.

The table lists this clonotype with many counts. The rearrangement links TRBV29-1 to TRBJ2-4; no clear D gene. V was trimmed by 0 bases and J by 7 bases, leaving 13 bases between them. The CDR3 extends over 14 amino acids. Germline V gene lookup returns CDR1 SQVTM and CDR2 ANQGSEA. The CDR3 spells CSVEDPALGNIQYF. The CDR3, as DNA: TGCAGCGTTGAAGATCCGGCCCTGGGGAACATTCAGTACTTC. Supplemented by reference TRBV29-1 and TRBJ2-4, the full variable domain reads SAVISQKPSRDICQRGTSLTIQCQVDSQVTMMFWYRQQPGQSLTLIATANQGSEATYESGFVIDKFPISRPNLTFSTLTVSNMSPEDSSIYLCSVEDPALGNIQYFGAGTRLSVL.

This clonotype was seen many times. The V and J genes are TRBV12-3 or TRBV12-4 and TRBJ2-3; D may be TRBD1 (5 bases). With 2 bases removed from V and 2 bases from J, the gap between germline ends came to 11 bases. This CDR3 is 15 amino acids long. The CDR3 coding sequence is TGTGCCAGCAGTTTAATTCAGGGTCACACAGATACGCAGTATTTT. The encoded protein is CASSLIQGHTDTQYF.